This entry features one TCR beta chain sequence. What it binds is not known. This entry comes from a study of T cell responses to AZD1222 COVID-19 vaccine. Looked up from germline, CDR1 is GTSNPN and CDR2 is SVGIG (reference sequence). CDR3 length equals 14 residues. V gave up 1 base and J gave up 2 bases, with 10 bases separating them. Broader study findings: Repertoire sampling was restricted to post-peak T cell response timepoints.

The method was immunoSEQ multiplex PCR; TCRdb's version includes in-frame clones alone and lacks a portion of them. This table has about 140,000 clones, 85% to 95% appearing once. The material was peripheral blood, obtained on day 0 of AZD1222 vaccination. The origin of this receptor is an adult in good health. This rearrangement joins TRBV30 to TRBJ2-3, with a weak D call TRBD1 (7 bases). CDR3 amino acids: CAWSAGGLTDTQYF. In DNA form, the CDR3 reads TGTGCCTGGAGTGCAGGGGGGCTCACAGATACGCAGTATTTT.